This TCR beta chain was identified in a study of shared clonotypes between healthy human individuals. Study-level results: Shared clonotypes: 4.5% to 5% naive CD4, under 4% naive CD8, about 2.5% memory CD4, 0.4% memory CD8.

CD45RA-negative memory and CD45RA+ naive subsets were split from the CD4+ cells. This clone was recorded a few times. Its antigen is still unknown. V dropped 5 bases and J dropped 3 bases, with 11 bases sitting between them. From germline, CDR1 is SGHTA and CDR2 FQGNSA. The CDR3 runs to 13 residues. The authors ran the assay at deep level. Produced via immunoSEQ multiplex PCR; TCRdb's table is partial and in-frame only. The sample contains about 670,000 clones, roughly 70% of which appear only once. The specimen sequenced was memory CD4+ T cells sorted from blood. Stated subset: CD45RA-negative fraction. The chain uses TRBV7-2 and TRBJ2-7, with D perhaps matching TRBD1 (6 bases). The sequence was obtained from a woman aged 30 to 39 in good health. The CDR3 coding sequence is TGTGCCAGCAGCGTAATAGGGGGCTACGAGCAGTACTTC. It codes for CASSVIGGYEQYF.